Listed here is a single TCR beta chain. The table came from immunoSEQ multiplex PCR; TCRdb's copy has only in-frame clones and leaves some out. There are 1.4 million to 1.5 million clones in the sample; roughly 95% occur only once, and 1.2% lies in the top ten. This entry is derived from a study of shared clonotypes between healthy human individuals. Germline assignment: CDR1 SEHNR and CDR2 FQNEAQ (reference sequence). CDR3 length: 14 residues. With 0 bases removed from V and 11 bases from J, the gap between germline ends came to 14 bases. Material: naive CD4+ T cells sorted from blood. Subset denoted: CD45RA+ positively selected. The origin of this receptor is a man younger than 40 in good health. The genes are TRBV7-9 and TRBJ2-1, with TRBD2 as a possible D gene (6 bases). The CDR3 DNA sequence: TGTGCCAGCAGCTTAGCTGGCGGGACTTGGAAGCAGTTCTTC. Protein: CASSLAGGTWKQFF.